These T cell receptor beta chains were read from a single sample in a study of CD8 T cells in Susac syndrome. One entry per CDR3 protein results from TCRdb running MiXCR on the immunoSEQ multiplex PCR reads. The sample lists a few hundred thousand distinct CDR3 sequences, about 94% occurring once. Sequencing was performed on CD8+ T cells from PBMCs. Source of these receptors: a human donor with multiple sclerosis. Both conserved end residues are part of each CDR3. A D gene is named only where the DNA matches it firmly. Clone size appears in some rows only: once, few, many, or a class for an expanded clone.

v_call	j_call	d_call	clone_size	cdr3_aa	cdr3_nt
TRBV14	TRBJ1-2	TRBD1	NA	CASSPRGQGPGYGYTF	TGTGCCAGCAGCCCTAGAGGACAGGGACCGGGCTATGGCTACACCTTC
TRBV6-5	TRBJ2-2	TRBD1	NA	CASGTGWNTGELFF	TGTGCCAGCGGGACAGGGTGGAACACCGGGGAGCTGTTTTTT
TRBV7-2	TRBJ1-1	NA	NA	CASSLGVTMNTEAFF	TGTGCCAGCAGCTTAGGCGTTACGATGAACACTGAAGCTTTCTTT
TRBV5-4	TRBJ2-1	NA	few	CASSLLGDEQFF	TGTGCCAGCAGCTTGCTTGGAGATGAGCAGTTCTTC
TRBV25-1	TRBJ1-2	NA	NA	CASSRAVSYNGYTF	TGTGCCAGCAGTCGGGCGGTGAGTTACAATGGCTACACCTTC
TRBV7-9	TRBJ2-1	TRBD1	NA	CASSLDPPSRGYNEQFF	TGTGCCAGCAGCTTAGATCCCCCTAGCAGGGGGTACAATGAGCAGTTCTTC
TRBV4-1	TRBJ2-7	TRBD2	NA	CASSLTGHRTSGIREQYF	TGCGCCAGCAGCCTAACGGGACACCGGACTAGCGGGATTCGCGAGCAGTACTTC
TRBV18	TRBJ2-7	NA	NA	CASSPPEGTTYEQYF	TGTGCCAGCTCACCACCGGAGGGGACGACCTACGAGCAGTACTTC
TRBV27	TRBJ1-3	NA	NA	CASSPRGWGNTIYF	TGTGCCAGCAGCCCCCGGGGGTGGGGAAACACCATATATTTT
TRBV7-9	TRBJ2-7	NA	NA	CASSQPTWGYYEQYF	TGTGCCAGCAGCCAACCGACGTGGGGCTACTACGAGCAGTACTTC
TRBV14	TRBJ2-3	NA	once	CASSQEAPEDTQYF	TGTGCCAGCAGCCAAGAAGCGCCCGAAGATACGCAGTATTTT
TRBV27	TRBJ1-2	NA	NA	CASSLSQGYGYTF	TGTGCCAGCAGTTTATCCCAGGGTTATGGCTACACCTTC
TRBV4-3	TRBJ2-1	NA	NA	CASSQETLGRADNEQFF	TGCGCCAGCAGCCAAGAAACTCTAGGGCGGGCTGACAATGAGCAGTTCTTC
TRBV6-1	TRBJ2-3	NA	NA	CASSPWTRNTDTQYF	TGTGCCAGCAGTCCCTGGACACGCAACACAGATACGCAGTATTTT
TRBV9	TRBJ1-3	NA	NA	CASSPWGQTGNTIYF	TGTGCCAGCAGCCCTTGGGGGCAGACTGGAAACACCATATATTTT
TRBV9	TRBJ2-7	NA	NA	CASSVVGDSYEQYF	TGTGCCAGCAGCGTAGTCGGGGACTCCTACGAGCAGTACTTC
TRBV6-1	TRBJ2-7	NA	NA	CASSEPGTTTYEQYF	TGTGCCAGCAGTGAACCCGGGACGACGACCTACGAGCAGTACTTC
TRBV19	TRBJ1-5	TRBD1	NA	CASSTQGGYSNQPQHF	TGTGCCAGCTCGACACAAGGGGGCTATAGCAATCAGCCCCAGCATTTT
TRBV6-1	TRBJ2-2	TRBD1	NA	CASSAGQGSGELFF	TGTGCCAGCAGTGCGGGACAGGGGAGCGGGGAGCTGTTTTTT
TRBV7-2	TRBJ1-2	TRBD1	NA	CASSYGTGASGGYTF	TGTGCCAGCAGCTACGGGACAGGGGCGTCGGGGGGCTACACCTTC
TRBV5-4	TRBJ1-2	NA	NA	CASSSTRDTTNYGYTF	TGTGCCAGCAGCTCTACCCGGGACACGACTAACTATGGCTACACCTTC
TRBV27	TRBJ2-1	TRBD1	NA	CASSLSPGQDLGNEQFF	TGTGCCAGCAGTTTATCCCCTGGACAGGACTTGGGCAATGAGCAGTTCTTC
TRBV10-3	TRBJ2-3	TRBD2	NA	CAISGTSGTDTQYF	TGTGCCATCAGTGGGACTAGCGGCACAGATACGCAGTATTTT
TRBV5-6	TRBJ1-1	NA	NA	CASSPAGTLNTEAFF	TGTGCCAGCAGCCCAGCCGGGACATTGAACACTGAAGCTTTCTTT
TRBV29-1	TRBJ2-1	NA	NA	CSVEDVGGSYNEQFF	TGCAGCGTTGAAGATGTGGGGGGCTCCTACAATGAGCAGTTCTTC
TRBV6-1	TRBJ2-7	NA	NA	CASSPYTYEQYF	TGTGCCAGCAGTCCTTACACTTACGAGCAGTACTTC
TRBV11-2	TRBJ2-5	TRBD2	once	CASSEGSGALQETQYF	TGTGCCAGCAGCGAGGGTAGCGGGGCGCTACAAGAGACCCAGTACTTC
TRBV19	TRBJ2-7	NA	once	CASGPQGYEQYF	TGTGCCAGTGGACCACAGGGTTACGAGCAGTACTTC
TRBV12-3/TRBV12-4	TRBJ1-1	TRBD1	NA	CASSFDRDVGNTEAFF	TGTGCCAGCAGTTTCGACAGGGATGTGGGGAACACTGAAGCTTTCTTT
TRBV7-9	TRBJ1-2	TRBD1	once	CASSSDPRTGDGYTF	TGTGCCAGCAGCTCAGACCCCCGGACAGGGGACGGCTACACCTTC
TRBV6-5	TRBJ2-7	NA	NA	CASTSGPLTYEQYF	TGTGCCAGCACCTCCGGGCCCTTGACCTACGAGCAGTACTTC
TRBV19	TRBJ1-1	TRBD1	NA	CASSPGTVGLNTEAFF	TGTGCCAGTAGCCCTGGGACAGTCGGATTGAACACTGAAGCTTTCTTT
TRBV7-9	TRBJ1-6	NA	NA	CASSLAQGNSPLHF	TGTGCCAGCAGCTTAGCTCAGGGAAATTCACCCCTCCACTTT
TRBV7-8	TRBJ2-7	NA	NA	CASSLEATVSYEQYF	TGTGCCAGCAGCTTAGAGGCGACCGTCTCCTACGAGCAGTACTTC
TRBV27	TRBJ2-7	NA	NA	CASSNPGQGYEQYF	TGTGCCAGCAGTAACCCCGGGCAGGGCTACGAGCAGTACTTC
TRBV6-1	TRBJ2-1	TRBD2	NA	CASRGTSGGTYNEQFF	TGTGCCAGCAGGGGGACTAGCGGGGGTACCTACAATGAGCAGTTCTTC
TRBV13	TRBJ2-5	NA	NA	CASSIRSGGGETQYF	TGTGCCAGCAGTATTAGATCAGGGGGAGGGGAGACCCAGTACTTC
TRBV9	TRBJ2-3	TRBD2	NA	CASSVLAGGSGTDTQYF	TGTGCCAGCAGCGTCCTAGCGGGAGGATCGGGCACAGATACGCAGTATTTT
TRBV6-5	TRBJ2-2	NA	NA	CASSWADTGELFF	TGTGCCAGCAGTTGGGCGGACACCGGGGAGCTGTTTTTT
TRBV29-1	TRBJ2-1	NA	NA	CSAVDNNEQFF	TGCAGCGCTGTGGACAACAATGAGCAGTTCTTC
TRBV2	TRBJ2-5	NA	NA	CASRTGRVQQETQYF	TGTGCCAGCAGGACAGGGAGGGTACAACAAGAGACCCAGTACTTC
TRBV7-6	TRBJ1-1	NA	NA	CASSPYGTEAFF	TGTGCCAGCAGCCCGTACGGGACTGAAGCTTTCTTT
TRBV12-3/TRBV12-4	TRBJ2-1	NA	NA	CASSLPTVGLQFF	TGTGCCAGCAGTTTACCCACCGTTGGTCTACAGTTCTTC
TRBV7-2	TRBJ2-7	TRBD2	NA	CASSPMPGGAAYEQYF	TGTGCCAGCAGCCCCATGCCGGGAGGGGCCGCCTACGAGCAGTACTTC
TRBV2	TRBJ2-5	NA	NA	CASSGPRGPQETQYF	TGTGCCAGCAGTGGGCCCCGGGGGCCTCAAGAGACCCAGTACTTC
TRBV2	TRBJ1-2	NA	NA	CASSGGDLSGYTF	TGTGCCAGCTCTGGAGGGGACCTAAGCGGCTACACCTTC
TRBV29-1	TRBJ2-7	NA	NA	CSVEEDGVYEQYF	TGCAGCGTTGAAGAGGATGGAGTCTACGAGCAGTACTTC
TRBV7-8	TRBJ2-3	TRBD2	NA	CASSPWGITSEKAISIKYF	TGTGCCAGCAGCCCCTGGGGGATTACTAGCGAAAAAGCTATCTCGATAAAGTATTTT
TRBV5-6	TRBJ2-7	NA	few	CASSLGGTYYEQYF	TGTGCCAGCAGCTTAGGGGGGACCTACTACGAGCAGTACTTC
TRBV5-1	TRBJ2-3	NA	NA	CASSLVAGDTDTQYF	TGCGCCAGCAGCTTGGTCGCAGGTGACACAGATACGCAGTATTTT
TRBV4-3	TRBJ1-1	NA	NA	CASSHLGQLNTEAFF	TGCGCCAGCAGCCATTTGGGCCAGTTAAACACTGAAGCTTTCTTT
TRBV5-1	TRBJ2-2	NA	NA	CASSLASGPGELFF	TGCGCCAGCAGCTTGGCCAGCGGCCCCGGGGAGCTGTTTTTT
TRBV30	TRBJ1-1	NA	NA	CAWDPSGATEAFF	TGTGCCTGGGACCCCTCAGGGGCCACTGAAGCTTTCTTT
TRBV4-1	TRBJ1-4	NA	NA	CASSQALNEKLFF	TGCGCCAGCAGCCAAGCCCTTAATGAAAAACTGTTTTTT
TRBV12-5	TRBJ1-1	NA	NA	CASGSPEAFF	TGTGCTAGTGGTTCACCTGAAGCTTTCTTT